This T cell receptor (beta chain) originates from a study of PD-1 blockade in classical Hodgkin lymphoma. Germline V CDR1 and CDR2: WSHSY, SAAADI. This CDR3 region has 13 residues. Every one of the patients relapsed after autologous stem cell transplantation (brentuximab vedotin exposure was variable). Some clones are missing from TCRdb's copy, which holds only in-frame ones; the method was immunoSEQ multiplex PCR. The sample has under 80,000 clones; about 64% are singletons. For this clone: One end of the junction varies from germline; a read error may be responsible.

The input for sequencing was peripheral blood mononuclear cells (PBMCs), taken before the second cycle of nivolumab. The clonotype originates from a human donor with classical Hodgkin lymphoma. The chain couples TRBV10-2 to TRBJ2-7; a weak D match, TRBD2 (6 bases). CDR3 residues: CTSSQRGYAEQYF. The CDR3 region has the DNA TGCACCAGCAGTCAACGGGGGTATGCGGAGCAGTACTTC.